What follows are 22 T cell receptor beta chains derived from one specimen sequenced in a study of T-cell reconstitution after alpha-beta-depleted transplantation in children. Unique molecular identifiers were used in preparing the TCRbeta library. TCRdb re-analysed the PCR reads in MiXCR, keeping a single row per CDR3 protein. The profile covers around 190,000 distinct CDR3 sequences, with approximately 7% appearing a single time and about 6% taken by the ten largest. The material was PBMCs, obtained before TCRalphabeta/CD19-depleted stem cell transplant. Every receptor here comes from a boy between 2 and 10 years old with acute lymphoblastic leukemia, due to receive a stem cell transplant.

In its sample, this clonotype is medium-sized. The rearrangement links TRBV9 to TRBJ1-3; 7 bases fit TRBD1. J lost 7 bases, V lost 4 bases, and 8 bases had no gene match. The CDR3 runs to 14 residues. Germline V lookup: CDR1 SGDLS, CDR2 YYNGEE. The CDR3 nucleotides read TGTGCCAGCAGCCCTTCGTCAGGGGGTAACACCATATATTTT. It encodes CASSPSSGGNTIYF.

The table lists this clonotype with a few counts. The gene calls are TRBV11-2 and TRBJ2-1; D might be TRBD2 (6 bases). Trimming removed 5 bases at V and 3 bases at J, with 20 bases between. Germline V gives CDR1 SGHAT, CDR2 FQNNGV. This CDR3 region has 17 residues. Here the CDR3 DNA reads TGTGCCAGCAGCCGGGGGTGGGCAGCGGAAATCTACAATGAGCAGTTCTTC. This encodes CASSRGWAAEIYNEQFF.

This clonotype showed up many times. V and J are TRBV10-3 and TRBJ2-5, with 10 nucleotides matching TRBD2. V gave up 6 bases and J gave up 2 bases; unmatched junction bases: 6. The germline V gene encodes CDR1 ENHRY and CDR2 SYGVKD. The CDR3 extends over 15 amino acids. The CDR3 sequence: CAISTSGGVQETQYF. For the CDR3, the DNA is TGTGCCATCAGCACGAGCGGGGGGGTGCAAGAGACCCAGTACTTC.

This clonotype was counted only a few times. V is TRBV9 and J is TRBJ1-2; 7 bases match TRBD1. Germline trimming cut 4 bases from V and 13 bases from J; bases unmatched to any gene: 13. The CDR3 totals 13 residues. CDR1 SGDLS and CDR2 YYNGEE come from the germline V gene. The CDR3 sequence is CASSHAGQGEVTF. The CDR3 bases are TGTGCCAGCAGCCACGCCGGGCAGGGGGAGGTCACCTTC.

Ten or more counts support this clonotype. V usage is TRBV7-2 and J usage is TRBJ2-3, with D tentatively TRBD2 (7 bases). There are 15 residues in the CDR3. CDR1 and CDR2 from the germline V gene are SGHTA and FQGNSA. V gave up 2 bases and J gave up 2 bases, with 11 bases separating them. The DNA for the CDR3 is TGTGCCAGCAGCTTATACGCGGGGGCCACAGATACGCAGTATTTT. As protein: CASSLYAGATDTQYF. The variable domain in full, completed from reference TRBV7-2 and TRBJ2-3, reads GAGVSQSPSNKVTEKGKDVELRCDPISGHTALYWYRQSLGQGLEFLIYFQGNSAPDKSGLPSDRFSAERTGGSVSTLTIQRTQQEDSAVYLCASSLYAGATDTQYFGPGTRLTVL.

This clonotype was picked up a small number of times. The V gene is TRBV20-1, the J gene TRBJ2-7; a possible D gene is TRBD1 (6 bases). CDR1 is DFQATT, CDR2 SNEGSKA, per germline (reference sequence). V was trimmed by 1 base and J by 2 bases, leaving 12 bases between them. This CDR3 has 14 residues. In DNA form, the CDR3 reads TGCAGTGCTAGAGCCCCCGGGACAACCTACGAGCAGTACTTC. Translated, it gives CSARAPGTTYEQYF.

The table lists this clonotype with many counts. DNA for the CDR3: TGTGCCAGCAGCTCCCCCGCGGGACTAGCCAAAAACATTCAGTACTTC. Translating it yields CASSSPAGLAKNIQYF. The rearrangement joins TRBV28 to TRBJ2-4; possible D gene TRBD2, 6 bases. V gave up 6 bases and J gave up 0 bases, with 15 bases separating them. CDR3 length: 16 residues. Germline values: CDR1 MDHEN, CDR2 SYDVKM.

This clonotype was counted many times. CDR3 coding DNA: TGTGCCAGCTCATCAACCGATAATTCACCCCTCCACTTT. Amino acids: CASSSTDNSPLHF. The rearrangement uses TRBV6-1 and TRBJ1-6; D is ambiguous. The CDR3 consists of 13 residues. Looked up from germline, CDR1 is MNHNS and CDR2 is SASEGT. V lost 8 bases, J lost 5 bases, and 10 bases lay in between.

The chain combines TRBV7-9 with TRBJ2-7, with D possibly TRBD2 on 6 matching bases. Germline V gene data show CDR1 as SEHNR and CDR2 as FQNEAQ (reference sequence). V was cut by 0 bases and J by 1 base, with 10 bases left in between. This CDR3 spans 15 amino acids. CDR3 region: CASSLARGGSYEQYF. In DNA, the CDR3 is TGTGCCAGCAGCTTAGCGCGGGGTGGGTCCTACGAGCAGTACTTC.

This clonotype came up a few times. This chain links TRBV21-1 with TRBJ2-1; no check of the table's D call, TRBD2, against the DNA was made. TRBV21-1 is recorded as a pseudogene. CDR3 size: 15 residues. CDR3 sequence: CASSLQGGGNNEQFF. DNA for the CDR3: TGTGCCAGCAGCTTACAGGGAGGGGGTAACAATGAGCAGTTCTTC.

This clonotype was seen repeatedly, ten times or more. This chain joins TRBV18 and TRBJ2-1; TRBD2 matches at 7 bases. This CDR3 comprises 18 residues. Germline CDR1 is KGHSH and CDR2 is LQKENI. Trimming removed 3 bases from V and 5 bases from J; junction bases left unmatched: 16. The CDR3 region is CASSPASVRTSVHNEQFF. The CDR3 nucleotides are TGTGCCAGCTCACCCGCCTCCGTTAGGACTAGTGTACACAATGAGCAGTTCTTC.

This clonotype was counted at least ten times. The chain recombines TRBV5-4 with TRBJ2-1; TRBD2 agrees at 9 bases. Losses at the gene ends were 0 bases for V and 9 bases for J; bases not matched to a gene: 13. The germline V gene encodes CDR1 SGHNT and CDR2 YYREEE (reference sequence). The CDR3 runs 17 residues. The CDR3 here is CASSLAPMREGSTEQFF. CDR3 coding DNA: TGTGCCAGCAGCTTGGCGCCCATGCGGGAGGGGAGTACTGAGCAGTTCTTC.

This clonotype was counted between two and nine times. The J gene is TRBJ2-2, the V gene TRBV2, with a weak D call TRBD2 (5 bases). The V end was cut by 4 bases, the J end by 4 bases, with 10 bases between. The V gene's germline CDR1 is SNHLY and CDR2 FYNNEI. The CDR3 spans 14 residues. CDR3 loop: CASSVSEGTGELFF. The DNA for the CDR3 is TGTGCCAGCAGTGTTTCAGAGGGCACCGGGGAGCTGTTTTTT.

Many counts were recorded for this clonotype. The DNA for the CDR3 is TGTGCCAGCAGCCAAGGGCCTCCGGGGGGAGTCGGGACAGATACGCAGTATTTT. It codes for CASSQGPPGGVGTDTQYF. V gene TRBV4-2 combines with J gene TRBJ2-3; 7 positions agree with TRBD2. The CDR3 length is 18 residues. Losses at the gene ends were 1 base for V and 3 bases for J; bases not matched to a gene: 13. Germline assignment: CDR1 LGHNA and CDR2 YNFKEQ.

In its sample, this clonotype was seen a few times. This chain links TRBV5-1 with TRBJ2-2, with D perhaps being TRBD1 or TRBD2 (5 bases each). The germline gives CDR1 SGHRS, CDR2 YFSETQ. V was cut by 2 bases and J by 1 base, with 6 bases left in between. The CDR3 loop spans 14 amino acids. CDR3 amino acids: CASSFGGNTGELFF. The CDR3 DNA reads TGCGCCAGCAGCTTTGGGGGGAACACCGGGGAGCTGTTTTTT.

Ten or more counts support this clonotype. CDR3 sequence: CASIPRDRGLGNTEAFF. In nucleotides, the CDR3 is TGTGCCAGCATCCCCCGGGACAGGGGGCTCGGGAACACTGAAGCTTTCTTT. This chain joins TRBV12-3 or TRBV12-4 and TRBJ1-1; TRBD1 matches 12 bases. V was clipped by 7 bases and J by 1 base; unmatched bases: 10. There are 17 residues in the CDR3.

The chain is built from TRBV6-1 and TRBJ1-2, with no clear D. The CDR3 covers 15 residues. Germline-derived CDR1 and CDR2 are MNHNS and SASEGT. V was shortened by 5 bases and J by 3 bases, with 16 bases between the two germline ends. This CDR3 is CASSPANQAYYGYTF. DNA of the CDR3: TGTGCCAGCAGTCCCGCGAACCAAGCTTACTATGGCTACACCTTC.

This clonotype was counted between two and nine times. The chain joins TRBV7-9 to TRBJ1-4; no clear D gene. Trimming took off 1 base at V and 2 bases at J, with 5 bases between the two ends. The V gene's germline CDR1 is SEHNR and CDR2 FQNEAQ (reference sequence). The CDR3 covers 14 residues. CDR3 amino acids: CASSLGLTNEKLFF. The CDR3 bases are TGTGCCAGCAGCTTAGGGTTGACTAATGAAAAACTGTTTTTT.

In this sample, this clonotype turned up many times. The CDR3 here is CSVGLPGQGLADTQYF. The CDR3 bases are TGCAGCGTTGGGTTGCCGGGACAGGGGTTAGCAGATACGCAGTATTTT. The rearrangement links TRBV29-1 to TRBJ2-3, with 10 nucleotides matching TRBD1. The CDR3 loop spans 16 amino acids. With V trimmed by 4 bases and J by 4 bases, 11 bases remained unmatched. Germline values: CDR1 SQVTM, CDR2 ANQGSEA.

This clonotype has a count of ten or more. The chain is built from TRBV7-2 and TRBJ2-5, with D unclear. The germline V and J ends were trimmed by 5 bases and 5 bases, with 12 bases remaining between them. The CDR3 runs to 13 residues. Germline V gives CDR1 SGHTA, CDR2 FQGNSA. The CDR3 nucleotides read TGTGCCAGCAGCCGCCGCACGACGGAGACCCAGTACTTC. It specifies CASSRRTTETQYF.

This clonotype appeared many times. This chain links TRBV12-3 or TRBV12-4 with TRBJ2-7; possible D gene TRBD1, 5 bases. CDR3 length: 16 amino acids. V shed 4 bases and J shed 0 bases, with 16 bases lying between them. DNA of the CDR3: TGTGCCAGCAGTTCTTATAAAGGGGCACTCTCCTACGAGCAGTACTTC. Its translation: CASSSYKGALSYEQYF.

On this clonotype: Being one base from a much bigger clone, this may be a read error. The rearrangement uses TRBV2 and TRBJ2-7; the D call may be TRBD1 or TRBD2 (5 bases each). CDR1 SNHLY and CDR2 FYNNEI come from the germline V gene. The CDR3 loop spans 19 amino acids. The CDR3 nucleotides are TGTGCCATCAGTTTATTTCGGTCCGGCTTAGGGGACGGATCCTACGAGCAGTACTTC. As protein: CAISLFRSGLGDGSYEQYF.